This T cell receptor (beta chain) stems from a study of T cell responses to AZD1222 COVID-19 vaccine. Study-level points and caveats: Spike-specific TCR breadth and depth rose after two AZD1222 doses.

Concerning this clone itself: Antigen: not known.

This table comes from immunoSEQ multiplex PCR, and its TCRdb copy is limited to in-frame clones, with some not included. The sample records 75,000 to 100,000 clones, around 90% being singletons. Germline CDR1 reads KGHDR; CDR2 reads SFDVKD. The CDR3 consists of 16 residues. Trimming pared 3 bases from V and 8 bases from J, leaving 19 bases between. The chain joins TRBV24-1 to TRBJ2-1; D is tentatively TRBD1 or TRBD2 (5 bases each). The sample in question was peripheral blood, obtained on day 0 of AZD1222 vaccination. This receptor was taken from an adult in good health. In DNA form, the CDR3 reads TGTGCCACCAGTGATGGACCGGGACGGGTAAGAGATGAGCAGTTCTTC. Protein sequence: CATSDGPGRVRDEQFF.